This T cell receptor (beta chain) was sequenced for a study of T cell repertoires in cytomegalovirus infection. The CDR3 sequence is 14 residues long. Trimming shortened V by 2 bases and J by 0 bases, and 8 bases separated the two germline ends. Germline V gene sequence: CDR1 MNHEY, CDR2 SVGEGT. Remarks on this clonotype: Antigen specificity is unknown.

TCRdb used MiXCR to reprocess the reads, holding one entry per CDR3 protein. The sample lists hundreds of thousands of distinct CDR3 sequences, about 33% seen once, with roughly 20% in the top ten. Sequences were derived from cultured PBMCs, sampled from culture after CMV antigen stimulation. This receptor was identified in a human donor in good health (CMV status not recorded). Some clones in this sample may be carry-over from other donors' samples. The chain couples TRBV6-2 or TRBV6-3 to TRBJ2-7; D uncertain. CDR3 DNA sequence: TGTGCCAGCAGTTACCGGCTACCCTCCTACGAGCAGTACTTC. Translation: CASSYRLPSYEQYF.